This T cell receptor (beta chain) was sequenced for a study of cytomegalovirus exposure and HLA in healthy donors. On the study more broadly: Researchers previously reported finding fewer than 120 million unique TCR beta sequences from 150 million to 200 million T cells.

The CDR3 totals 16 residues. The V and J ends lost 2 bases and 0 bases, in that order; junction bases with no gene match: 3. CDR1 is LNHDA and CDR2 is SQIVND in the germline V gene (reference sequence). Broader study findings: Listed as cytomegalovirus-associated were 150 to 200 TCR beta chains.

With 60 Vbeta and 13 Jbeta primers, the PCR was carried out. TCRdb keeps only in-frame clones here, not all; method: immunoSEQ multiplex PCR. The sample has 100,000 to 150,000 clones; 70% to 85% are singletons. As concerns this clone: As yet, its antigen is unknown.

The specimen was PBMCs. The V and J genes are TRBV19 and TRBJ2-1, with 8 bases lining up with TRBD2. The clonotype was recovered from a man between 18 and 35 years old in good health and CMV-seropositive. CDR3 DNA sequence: TGTGCCAGTAGTATAATGGCGGGAGGCTCCTACAATGAGCAGTTCTTC. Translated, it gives CASSIMAGGSYNEQFF.